Listed here is a single T cell receptor beta chain. PCR used 60 Vbeta primers and 13 Jbeta primers. Produced via immunoSEQ multiplex PCR; TCRdb's table is partial and in-frame only. Counted here are 55,000 to 70,000 clones, 80% occurring once; the ten biggest clones make up under 5%. The study sampled nominally healthy donors, though unrecorded immune exposures were likely. The record originates from a study of cytomegalovirus exposure and HLA in healthy donors. The germline V and J ends were trimmed by 0 bases and 5 bases, with 9 bases remaining between them. This CDR3 comprises 14 residues. Germline CDR1 and CDR2: MNHNS and SASEGT.

This TCR was sampled from a woman between 40 and 55 years old in good health and CMV-seronegative. The chain has TRBV6-1 and TRBJ2-3, with D possibly being TRBD2 (6 bases). The sample consisted of PBMCs. The CDR3 DNA sequence: TGTGCCAGCAGTGAAGCGGGAGGTGGAGATACGCAGTATTTT. It encodes CASSEAGGGDTQYF.